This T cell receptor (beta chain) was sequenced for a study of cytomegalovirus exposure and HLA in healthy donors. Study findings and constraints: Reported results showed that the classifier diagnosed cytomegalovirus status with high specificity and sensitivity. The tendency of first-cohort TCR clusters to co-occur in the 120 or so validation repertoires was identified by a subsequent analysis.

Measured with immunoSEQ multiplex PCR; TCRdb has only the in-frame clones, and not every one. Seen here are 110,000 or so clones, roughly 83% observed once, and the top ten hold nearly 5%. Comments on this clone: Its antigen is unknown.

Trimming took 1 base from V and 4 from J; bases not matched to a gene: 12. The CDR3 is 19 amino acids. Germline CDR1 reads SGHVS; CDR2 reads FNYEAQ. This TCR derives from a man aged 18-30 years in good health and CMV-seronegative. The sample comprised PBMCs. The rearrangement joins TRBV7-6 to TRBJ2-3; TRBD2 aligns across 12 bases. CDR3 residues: CASSLGTSGNHLDPDTQYF. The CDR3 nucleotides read TGTGCCAGCAGCTTAGGGACTAGCGGGAATCACCTAGACCCAGATACGCAGTATTTT. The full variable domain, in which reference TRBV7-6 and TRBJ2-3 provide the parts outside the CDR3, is GAGVSQSPRYKVTKRGQDVALRCDPISGHVSLYWYRQALGQGPEFLTYFNYEAQQDKSGLPNDRFSAERPEGSISTLTIQRTEQRDSAMYRCASSLGTSGNHLDPDTQYFGPGTRLTVL.